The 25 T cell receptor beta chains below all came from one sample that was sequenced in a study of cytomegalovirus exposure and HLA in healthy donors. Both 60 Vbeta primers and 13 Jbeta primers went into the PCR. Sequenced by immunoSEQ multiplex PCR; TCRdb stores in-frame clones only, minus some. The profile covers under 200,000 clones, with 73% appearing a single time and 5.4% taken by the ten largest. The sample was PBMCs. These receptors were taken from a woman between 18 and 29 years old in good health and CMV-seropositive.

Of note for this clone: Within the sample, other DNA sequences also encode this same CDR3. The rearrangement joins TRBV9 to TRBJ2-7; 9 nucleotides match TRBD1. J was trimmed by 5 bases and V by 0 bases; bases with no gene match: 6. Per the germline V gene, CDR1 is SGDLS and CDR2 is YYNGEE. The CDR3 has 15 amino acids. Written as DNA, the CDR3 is TGTGCCAGCAGCGTAGGAGGACAGGGGAACCACGAGCAGTACTTC. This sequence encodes CASSVGGQGNHEQYF.

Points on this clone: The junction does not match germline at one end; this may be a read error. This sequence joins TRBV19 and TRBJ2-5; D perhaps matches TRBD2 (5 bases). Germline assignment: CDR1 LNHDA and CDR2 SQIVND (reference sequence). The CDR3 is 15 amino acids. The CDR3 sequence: CASSIDDYMQETRYF. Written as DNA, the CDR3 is TGTGCCAGTAGTATAGATGACTACATGCAAGAGACCCGGTACTTC.

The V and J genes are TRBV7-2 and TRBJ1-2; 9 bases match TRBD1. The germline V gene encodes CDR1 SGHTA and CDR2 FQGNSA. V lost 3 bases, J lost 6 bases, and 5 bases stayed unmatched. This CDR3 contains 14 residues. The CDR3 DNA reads TGTGCCAGCAGCTTCAGGGACAGGGTGAATGGCTACACCTTC. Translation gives CASSFRDRVNGYTF.

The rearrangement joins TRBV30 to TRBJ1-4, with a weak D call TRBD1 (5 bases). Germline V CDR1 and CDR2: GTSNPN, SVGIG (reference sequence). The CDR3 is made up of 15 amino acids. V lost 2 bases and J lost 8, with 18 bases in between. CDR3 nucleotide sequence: TGTGCCTGGAGTCGCGGGACGCCGGAAGGGGAAAAACTGTTTTTT. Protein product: CAWSRGTPEGEKLFF.

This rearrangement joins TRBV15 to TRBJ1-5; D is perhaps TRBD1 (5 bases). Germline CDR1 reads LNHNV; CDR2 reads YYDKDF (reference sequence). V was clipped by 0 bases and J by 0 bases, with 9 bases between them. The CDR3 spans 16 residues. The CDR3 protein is CATSRDRDSSNQPQHF. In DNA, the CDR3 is TGTGCCACCAGCAGAGACCGGGACTCTAGCAATCAGCCCCAGCATTTT.

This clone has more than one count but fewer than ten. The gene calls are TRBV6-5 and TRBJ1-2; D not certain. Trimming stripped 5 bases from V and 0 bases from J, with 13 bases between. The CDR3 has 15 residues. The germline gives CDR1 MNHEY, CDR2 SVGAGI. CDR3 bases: TGTGCCAGCAGTCCTTGGGGAGGGCCTAACTATGGCTACACCTTC. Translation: CASSPWGGPNYGYTF.

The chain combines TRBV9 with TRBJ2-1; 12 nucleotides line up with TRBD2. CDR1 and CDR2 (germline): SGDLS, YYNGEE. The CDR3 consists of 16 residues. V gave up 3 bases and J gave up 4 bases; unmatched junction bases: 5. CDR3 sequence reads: CASSETSGGPYNEQFF. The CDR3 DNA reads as TGTGCCAGCAGCGAAACTAGCGGGGGGCCTTACAATGAGCAGTTCTTC.

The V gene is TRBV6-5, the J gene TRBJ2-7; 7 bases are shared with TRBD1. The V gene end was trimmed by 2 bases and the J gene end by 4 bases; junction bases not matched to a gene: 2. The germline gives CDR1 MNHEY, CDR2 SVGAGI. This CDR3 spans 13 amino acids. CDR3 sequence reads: CASSYDREYEQYF. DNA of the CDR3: TGTGCCAGCAGTTACGACAGGGAGTACGAGCAGTACTTC.

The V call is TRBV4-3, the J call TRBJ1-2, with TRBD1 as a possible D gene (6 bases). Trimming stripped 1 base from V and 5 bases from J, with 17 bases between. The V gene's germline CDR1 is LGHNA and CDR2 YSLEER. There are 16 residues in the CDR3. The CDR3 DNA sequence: TGCGCCAGCAGCCAAGTTCAGGGGCGCAGTCCTTATGGCTACACCTTC. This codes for CASSQVQGRSPYGYTF.

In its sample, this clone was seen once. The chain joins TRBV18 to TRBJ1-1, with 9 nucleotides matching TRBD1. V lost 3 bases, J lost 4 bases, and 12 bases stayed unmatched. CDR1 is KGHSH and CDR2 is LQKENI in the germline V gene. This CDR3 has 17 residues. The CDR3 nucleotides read TGTGCCAGCTCACCTTTGAGACAGGGGGGAGTTGGCACTGAAGCTTTCTTT. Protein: CASSPLRQGGVGTEAFF.

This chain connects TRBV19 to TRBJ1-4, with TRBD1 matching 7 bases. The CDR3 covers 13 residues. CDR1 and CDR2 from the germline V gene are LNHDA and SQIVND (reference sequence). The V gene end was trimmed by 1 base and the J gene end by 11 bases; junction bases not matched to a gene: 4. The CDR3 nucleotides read TGTGCCAGTAGTATAGGGGAGGACAGGAAACTGTTTTTT. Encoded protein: CASSIGEDRKLFF.

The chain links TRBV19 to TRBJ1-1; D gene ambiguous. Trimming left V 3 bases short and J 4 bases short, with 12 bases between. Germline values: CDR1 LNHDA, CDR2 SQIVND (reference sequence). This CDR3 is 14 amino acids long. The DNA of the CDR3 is TGTGCCAGTAGTATGAAGGGCGCGGGCACTGAAGCTTTCTTT. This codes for CASSMKGAGTEAFF.

CDR3 amino acids: CAWSVGGLAKNIQYF. The CDR3 DNA follows: TGTGCCTGGAGTGTTGGCGGTCTAGCCAAAAACATTCAGTACTTC. The chain carries TRBV30 and TRBJ2-4; D gene uncertain. Germline CDR1 GTSNPN, CDR2 SVGIG (reference sequence). Trimming left V 0 bases short and J 0 bases short, with 9 bases between. The CDR3 has 15 residues.

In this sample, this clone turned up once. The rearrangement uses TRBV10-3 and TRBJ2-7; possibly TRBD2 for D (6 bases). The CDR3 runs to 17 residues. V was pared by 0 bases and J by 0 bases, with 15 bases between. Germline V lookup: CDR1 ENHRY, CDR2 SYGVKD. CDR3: CAISESVGRGNSYEQYF. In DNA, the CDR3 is TGTGCCATCAGTGAGTCAGTGGGGCGGGGAAACTCCTACGAGCAGTACTTC.

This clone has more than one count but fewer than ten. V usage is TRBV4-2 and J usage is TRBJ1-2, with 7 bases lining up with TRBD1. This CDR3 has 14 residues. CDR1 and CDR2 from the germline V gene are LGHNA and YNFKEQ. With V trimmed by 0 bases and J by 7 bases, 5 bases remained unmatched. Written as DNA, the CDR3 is TGTGCCAGCAGCCAAGAAGAGGGGGCACTTGGCTACACCTTC. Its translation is CASSQEEGALGYTF.

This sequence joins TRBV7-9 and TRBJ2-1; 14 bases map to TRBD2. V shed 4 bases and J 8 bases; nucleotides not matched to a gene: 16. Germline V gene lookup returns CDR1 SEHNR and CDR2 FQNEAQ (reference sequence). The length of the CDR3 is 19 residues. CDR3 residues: CASSSPTLLTSGGAYEQFF. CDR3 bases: TGTGCCAGCAGCTCACCCACCCTCTTGACTAGCGGGGGGGCCTATGAGCAGTTCTTC.

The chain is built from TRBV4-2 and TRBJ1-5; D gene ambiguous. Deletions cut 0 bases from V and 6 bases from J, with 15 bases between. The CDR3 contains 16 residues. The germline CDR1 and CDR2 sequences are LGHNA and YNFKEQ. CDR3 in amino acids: CASSQETAVTSQPQHF. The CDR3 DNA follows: TGTGCCAGCAGCCAAGAAACGGCGGTGACCTCTCAGCCCCAGCATTTT.

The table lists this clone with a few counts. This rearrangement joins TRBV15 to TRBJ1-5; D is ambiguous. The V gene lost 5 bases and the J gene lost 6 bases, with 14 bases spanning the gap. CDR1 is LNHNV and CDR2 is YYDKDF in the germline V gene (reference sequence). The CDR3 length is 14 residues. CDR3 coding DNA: TGTGCCACCAGCGCAGGACTCAGGAGTCAGCCCCAGCATTTT. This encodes CATSAGLRSQPQHF.

CDR3 nucleotide sequence: TGCGCCAGCAGCTTGACTAGCGGGGGGGCCTACAATGAGCAGTTCTTC. Translating gives CASSLTSGGAYNEQFF. The chain joins TRBV5-1 to TRBJ2-1; 13 nucleotides line up with TRBD2. V was clipped by 1 base and J by 2 bases; unmatched bases: 0. CDR3 length equals 16 residues. Germline V gene sequence: CDR1 SGHRS, CDR2 YFSETQ.

The CDR3 bases are TGTGCCAGTAGTCCGGATGTAGCGGGGGGGCCGGCTACTGGGGCCAACGTCCTGACTTTC. This codes for CASSPDVAGGPATGANVLTF. The chain employs TRBV19 and TRBJ2-6, with 11 bases that match TRBD2. The germline CDR1 and CDR2 sequences are LNHDA and SQIVND (reference sequence). The junction had 14 bases not matched to a gene; V was cut back by 5 bases and J by 2 bases. This CDR3 spans 20 amino acids.

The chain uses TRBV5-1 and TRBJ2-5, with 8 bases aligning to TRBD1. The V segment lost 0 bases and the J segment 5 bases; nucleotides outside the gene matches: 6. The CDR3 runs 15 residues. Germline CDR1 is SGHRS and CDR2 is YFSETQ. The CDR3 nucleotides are TGCGCCAGCAGCTTGGCGGCAGGGGGCCAGGAGACCCAGTACTTC. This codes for CASSLAAGGQETQYF.

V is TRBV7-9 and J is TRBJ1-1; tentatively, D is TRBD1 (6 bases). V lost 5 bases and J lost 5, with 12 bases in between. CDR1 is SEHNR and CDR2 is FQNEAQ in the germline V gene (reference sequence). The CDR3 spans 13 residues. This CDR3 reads CASSGAGATEAFF. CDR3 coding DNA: TGTGCCAGCAGCGGGGCAGGGGCAACTGAAGCTTTCTTT.

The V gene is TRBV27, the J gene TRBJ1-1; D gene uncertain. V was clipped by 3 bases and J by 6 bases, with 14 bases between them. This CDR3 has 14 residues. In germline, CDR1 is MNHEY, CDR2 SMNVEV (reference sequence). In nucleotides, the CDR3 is TGTGCCAGCAGTTTGACACCCTCAAGGCCTGAAGCTTTCTTT. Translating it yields CASSLTPSRPEAFF.

The CDR3 DNA reads as TGTGCCAGCAGCTTAGCCCCGAGCTCCTACAATGAGCAGTTCTTC. It encodes CASSLAPSSYNEQFF. J is TRBJ2-1 and V is TRBV11-2; D unclear. Germline CDR1 SGHAT, CDR2 FQNNGV. The CDR3 has 15 amino acids. Trimming cost V 1 base and J 0 bases, with 7 bases left between them.

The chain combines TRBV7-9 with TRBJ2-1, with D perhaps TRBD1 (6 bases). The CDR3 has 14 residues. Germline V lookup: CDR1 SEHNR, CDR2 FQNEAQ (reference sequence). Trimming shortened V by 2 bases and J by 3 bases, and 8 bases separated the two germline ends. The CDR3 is CASSLPDSYNEQFF. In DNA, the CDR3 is TGTGCCAGCAGCTTACCGGACAGCTACAATGAGCAGTTCTTC.